This passage covers 23 T cell receptor beta chains from one sample sequenced in a study of T cells after yellow fever vaccination (dated by TCRdb to the late 2010s). Library preparation was by 5' RACE. Data came from an Illumina HiSeq 2500. TCRdb trimmed the raw reads at Q25, called clones with MiXCR and kept productive beta chains. Every distinct CDR3 protein forms one entry, paired with its most common genes and DNA. Recorded for this sample are 100,000 to 150,000 distinct CDR3 sequences; more than 6.5% of them occurred a single time. Roughly 2.5% of the sample rests with the top ten. The treatment or condition label here, explained by the study, means: live attenuated yellow fever vaccine strain. The material sequenced was CD4+ T cells sorted from PBMCs, taken 9 to 10 days after the first yellow fever vaccination. The receptor source for this set is a man aged 18 to 30 who received the YFV17D yellow fever vaccine.

This clonotype was seen ten or more times. The genes are TRBV3-1 and TRBJ2-5; D is unresolved. CDR1 and CDR2 from the germline V gene are LGHDT and YNNKEL (reference sequence). V lost 4 bases and J lost 5, with 14 bases in between. The length of the CDR3 is 14 residues. The CDR3 sequence is CASSPPEPGETQYF. For the CDR3, the DNA is TGTGCCAGCAGCCCCCCGGAGCCTGGGGAGACCCAGTACTTC.

Many counts were recorded for this clonotype. The chain carries TRBV12-3 or TRBV12-4 and TRBJ2-1, with 8 bases fitting TRBD2. The CDR3 length is 14 residues. Unmatched junction bases numbered 6, after V lost 5 bases and J lost 6 bases. DNA for the CDR3: TGTGCCAGCAGTCCGGGGGGGTCCGGCAATGAGCAGTTCTTC. Residues: CASSPGGSGNEQFF.

The V gene is TRBV4-3, the J gene TRBJ1-1; D gene ambiguous. CDR1 and CDR2 (germline): LGHNA, YSLEER. This CDR3 contains 14 residues. Between the trimmed V and J ends, which lost 1 base and 11 bases, there was a span of 17 bases. The CDR3 protein is CASSQVEGNGHAFF. CDR3 sequence (DNA): TGCGCCAGCAGCCAAGTTGAAGGGAACGGTCACGCTTTCTTT.

This clonotype came up many times. The CDR3 sequence: CASRKGLADLETQYF. CDR3 nucleotides: TGTGCCAGCAGGAAAGGACTAGCCGATCTGGAGACCCAGTACTTC. The gene calls are TRBV6-1 and TRBJ2-5, with 8 bases identical to TRBD2. The CDR3 covers 15 residues. CDR1 and CDR2 (germline): MNHNS, SASEGT. Trimming took 6 bases from V and 5 from J; bases not matched to a gene: 11.

The sample holds many counts of this clonotype. This chain links TRBV7-8 with TRBJ2-7; tentatively, D is TRBD1 (5 bases). Germline loops: CDR1 SGHVS, CDR2 FQNEAQ. The CDR3 length is 16 residues. The V gene lost 6 bases and the J gene lost 3 bases, with 21 bases spanning the gap. The CDR3 DNA is TGTGCCAGCAGTGTGGGTTCCGGTCAGGGAAGCTACGAGCAGTACTTC. The encoded protein is CASSVGSGQGSYEQYF.

In this sample, this clonotype turned up many times. V usage is TRBV9 and J usage is TRBJ1-5; D not resolved. CDR1 SGDLS and CDR2 YYNGEE come from the germline V gene. The CDR3 covers 14 residues. The V and J ends lost 2 bases and 1 base respectively, with 7 bases between them. The CDR3 region has the DNA TGTGCCAGCAGCGTTGGCGCAAGCAATCAGCCCCAGCATTTT. This translates into CASSVGASNQPQHF.

There are many counts of this clonotype. The chain is built from TRBV5-1 and TRBJ2-1, with D maybe TRBD2 (5 bases). Trimming left V 7 bases short and J 10 bases short, with 18 bases between. Germline-derived CDR1 and CDR2 are SGHRS and YFSETQ. The CDR3 covers 13 residues. The CDR3 is CASAVPGSDEQFF. DNA of the CDR3: TGCGCCAGCGCGGTACCGGGATCAGACGAGCAGTTCTTC.

The chain links TRBV4-2 to TRBJ2-5, with 13 nucleotides matching TRBD2. Germline CDR1 and CDR2: LGHNA and YNFKEQ. Unmatched junction bases numbered 17, after V lost 5 bases and J lost 2 bases. This CDR3 spans 20 amino acids. The chain's CDR3 is CASSAFPGLAGEEVQETQYF. CDR3 nucleotide sequence: TGTGCCAGCAGCGCTTTTCCCGGACTAGCGGGGGAGGAGGTACAAGAGACCCAGTACTTC.

This clonotype appeared many times. This chain links TRBV7-2 with TRBJ2-3; D remains ambiguous. This CDR3 has 17 amino acids. The germline V gene encodes CDR1 SGHTA and CDR2 FQGNSA. The V gene lost 5 bases and the J gene lost 7 bases, with 25 bases spanning the gap. The CDR3 loop reads CASSPYILDLKANTQYF. The CDR3 DNA reads as TGTGCCAGCAGCCCCTATATCCTAGACCTTAAAGCAAATACGCAGTATTTT.

The sample holds many counts of this clonotype. This chain connects TRBV11-2 to TRBJ2-1; no clear D gene. CDR1 SGHAT and CDR2 FQNNGV come from the germline V gene. The CDR3 covers 13 residues. Trimming pared 4 bases from V and 11 bases from J, leaving 15 bases between. The CDR3 sequence: CASSSLKLGKQFF. The DNA of the CDR3 is TGTGCCAGCAGCTCCCTGAAGTTGGGTAAGCAGTTCTTC.

This rearrangement joins TRBV5-1 to TRBJ2-5; D is uncertain. Trimming took 0 bases from V and 1 from J, leaving 7 bases between them. This CDR3 has 14 residues. Germline V gene sequence: CDR1 SGHRS, CDR2 YFSETQ. CDR3 residues: CASSLETAQETQYF. DNA for the CDR3: TGCGCCAGCAGCTTGGAAACCGCCCAAGAGACCCAGTACTTC.

The chain is built from TRBV5-1 and TRBJ1-2, with D perhaps TRBD1 (5 bases). Germline V gene lookup returns CDR1 SGHRS and CDR2 YFSETQ. Trimming left V 1 base short and J 6 bases short, with 10 bases between. This CDR3 is 13 amino acids long. DNA for the CDR3: TGCGCCAGCAGCTTGTTGGGGCAGGATGGCTACACCTTC. Amino acid sequence: CASSLLGQDGYTF.

The sample holds many counts of this clonotype. The CDR3 is CASSESTPASYQETQYF. Written as DNA, the CDR3 is TGCGCCAGCAGTGAGTCGACTCCGGCCAGCTACCAAGAGACCCAGTACTTC. V and J are TRBV10-1 and TRBJ2-5; D gene ambiguous. The CDR3 runs to 17 residues. V was trimmed by 0 bases and J by 0 bases, leaving 14 bases between them. The germline gives CDR1 WNHNN, CDR2 SYGVQD (reference sequence).

This clonotype has a count of ten or more. This chain uses TRBV4-1 with TRBJ1-1; D possibly corresponds to TRBD1 (6 bases). CDR1 and CDR2 (germline): MGHRA, YSYEKL. Trimming shortened V by 4 bases and J by 6 bases, and 15 bases separated the two germline ends. The CDR3 is made up of 14 amino acids. CDR3 nucleotides: TGCGCCAGCAGCCGCATTTCAGGGGAAGCTGAAGCTTTCTTT. This sequence encodes CASSRISGEAEAFF.

This clonotype has a count of ten or more. This chain links TRBV7-9 with TRBJ1-6, with 8 bases fitting TRBD1. V was pared by 3 bases and J by 10 bases, with 5 bases of the junction left unmatched. The CDR3 sequence is 14 residues long. CDR1 SEHNR and CDR2 FQNEAQ come from the germline V gene (reference sequence). This chain's CDR3 is CASSFDRGKSPLHF. CDR3 sequence (DNA): TGTGCCAGCAGCTTCGACAGGGGAAAATCACCCCTCCACTTT.

This clonotype was observed many times. The V and J genes are TRBV7-3 and TRBJ2-1; D is perhaps TRBD1 (6 bases). CDR3 length: 12 residues. CDR1 is SGHTA, CDR2 FQGTGA, per germline. The V gene lost 5 bases and the J gene lost 7 bases, with 9 bases spanning the gap. In DNA, the CDR3 is TGTGCCAGCAGCATAAGGGGGAATGAGCAGTTCTTC. As protein: CASSIRGNEQFF.

This clonotype showed up many times. V and J are TRBV13 and TRBJ1-3; D is possibly TRBD1 (6 bases). Trimming took 5 bases from V and 0 from J, leaving 17 bases between them. CDR3 length equals 17 residues. CDR1 is PRHDT and CDR2 is FYEKMQ in the germline V gene (reference sequence). The CDR3 nucleotides read TGTGCCAGCAGCCTAAAACAGGGTTCCCTCTCTGGAAACACCATATATTTT. Its translation: CASSLKQGSLSGNTIYF.

The sample holds a few counts of this clonotype. This rearrangement joins TRBV5-4 to TRBJ2-1; D call uncertain. The V end lost 4 bases, the J end lost 8 bases, and 16 bases lay between the germline ends. The CDR3 has 14 residues. Germline loops: CDR1 SGHNT, CDR2 YYREEE (reference sequence). The CDR3 here is CASSGPTPGDEQFF. In DNA, the CDR3 is TGTGCCAGCAGCGGACCGACCCCGGGCGATGAGCAGTTCTTC.

This clonotype was found many times. V gene TRBV5-6 combines with J gene TRBJ1-2; TRBD1 matches 8 bases. The CDR3 runs to 13 residues. J gave up 8 bases and V 4 bases, and 7 bases lay outside the gene matches. CDR1 and CDR2 (germline): SGHDT, YYEEEE. The chain's CDR3 is CASSRTGKDGYTF. CDR3 nucleotide sequence: TGTGCCAGCAGCAGGACAGGGAAGGACGGCTACACCTTC.

This clonotype was recorded at least ten times. This chain uses TRBV12-5 with TRBJ2-5; D uncertain. V lost 6 bases to trimming and J lost 5 bases, with 7 bases between them. The CDR3 has 11 amino acids. Germline V gene data show CDR1 as LGHNT and CDR2 as FRNRAP. The CDR3 coding sequence is TGTGCTAGTGGCATCACGGAGACCCAGTACTTC. Translated: CASGITETQYF. The full variable domain, in which reference TRBV12-5 and TRBJ2-5 provide the parts outside the CDR3, is DARVTQTPRHKVTEMGQEVTMRCQPILGHNTVFWYRQTMMQGLELLAYFRNRAPLDDSGMPKDRFSAEMPDATLATLKIQPSEPRDSAVYFCASGITETQYFGPGTRLLVL.

This clonotype was observed a single time. A read error is possible here, since a much larger clone lies one base away. J is TRBJ2-1 and V is TRBV5-1, with 9 bases lining up with TRBD1. The CDR3 is 15 amino acids. CDR1 SGHRS and CDR2 YFSETQ come from the germline V gene. CDR3 sequence: CASSLVQGAYSEQFF. CDR3 DNA: TGCGCCAGCAGCTTGGTACAGGGGGCTTACAGTGAGCAGTTCTTC.

At least ten counts were recorded for this clonotype. CDR3 nucleotide sequence: TGTGCCAGCTCACCAAACAGTAATGAAAAACTGTTTTTT. As protein: CASSPNSNEKLFF. The rearrangement joins TRBV18 to TRBJ1-4; no definite D call. In germline, CDR1 is KGHSH, CDR2 LQKENI. Trimming took off 2 bases at V and 4 bases at J, with 5 bases between the two ends. The CDR3 is 13 amino acids.

This clonotype showed up many times. The rearrangement links TRBV2 to TRBJ1-5; D gene uncertain. V lost 7 bases, J lost 6 bases, and 13 bases lay in between. Germline V gene data show CDR1 as SNHLY and CDR2 as FYNNEI. CDR3 size: 13 residues. CDR3 bases: TGTGCCAGCAATAAGGAGGGTGGTCAGCCCCAGCATTTT. Translation gives CASNKEGGQPQHF. Using reference TRBV2 and TRBJ1-5 for the parts outside the CDR3, the full variable domain is EPEVTQTPSHQVTQMGQEVILRCVPISNHLYFYWYRQILGQKVEFLVSFYNNEISEKSEIFDDQFSVERPDGSNFTLKIRSTKLEDSAMYFCASNKEGGQPQHFGDGTRLSIL.